A single sample is the source of the 21 T cell receptor beta chains below, sequenced in a study of cytomegalovirus exposure and HLA in healthy donors. In the PCR, 60 Vbeta and 13 Jbeta primers were used. Method: immunoSEQ multiplex PCR; TCRdb's copy keeps in-frame clones and lacks some. The sample lists roughly 200,000 clones, approximately 82% occurring once. The sequenced sample was PBMCs. The source of these receptors is a man aged 18 to 29 in good health and CMV-seronegative.

This clone came up a few times. The chain is built from TRBV28 and TRBJ2-7; 12 nucleotides line up with TRBD1. The CDR3 runs 14 residues. V was pared by 8 bases and J by 4 bases, with 6 bases of the junction left unmatched. The germline V gene encodes CDR1 MDHEN and CDR2 SYDVKM. CDR3 in DNA: TGTGCCAGCTTTCCGGGACAGGGGGCGTACGAGCAGTACTTC. The encoded protein is CASFPGQGAYEQYF.

CDR3 protein: CASILLRTTEQFF. Written as DNA, the CDR3 is TGCGCCAGCATCCTTTTAAGGACTACTGAGCAGTTCTTC. This sequence joins TRBV10-1 and TRBJ2-1, with a possible D match to TRBD2 (6 bases). Trimming took off 7 bases at V and 9 bases at J, with 16 bases between the two ends. The germline V gene has CDR1 WNHNN and CDR2 SYGVQD (reference sequence). This CDR3 is built from 13 residues.

This rearrangement joins TRBV2 to TRBJ1-4; 7 bases agree with TRBD1. The germline gives CDR1 SNHLY, CDR2 FYNNEI. J was trimmed by 10 bases and V by 8 bases; bases with no gene match: 10. This CDR3 has 13 amino acids. The DNA of the CDR3 is TGTGCCAGCCTTCGACAGGGTAAAGGAAAACTGTTTTTT. Residues: CASLRQGKGKLFF.

With regard to this clone: The sample holds other DNA sequences that translate to the same CDR3. This sequence joins TRBV6-5 and TRBJ2-2; D unclear. V lost 5 bases and J lost 2, with 9 bases in between. CDR1 is MNHEY and CDR2 is SVGAGI in the germline V gene. This CDR3 has 14 amino acids. CDR3 loop: CASSPHRNTGELFF. The CDR3 DNA reads as TGTGCCAGCAGTCCTCACAGAAACACCGGGGAGCTGTTTTTT.

This clone was observed a handful of times. The V call is TRBV4-1, the J call TRBJ1-5, with D maybe TRBD1 (5 bases). Germline V gene sequence: CDR1 MGHRA, CDR2 YSYEKL. Trimming took off 1 base at V and 1 base at J, with 5 bases between the two ends. The CDR3 consists of 14 residues. DNA of the CDR3: TGCGCCAGCAGCCAAGCAGGGAGCAATCAGCCCCAGCATTTT. Its protein product is CASSQAGSNQPQHF.

The chain recombines TRBV29-1 with TRBJ2-7, with D possibly TRBD1 on 5 matching bases. Looked up from germline, CDR1 is SQVTM and CDR2 is ANQGSEA. This CDR3 has 12 residues. V gave up 3 bases and J gave up 5 bases, with 11 bases separating them. The CDR3 is CSVEETGNEQYF. In DNA, the CDR3 is TGCAGCGTTGAGGAAACAGGAAACGAGCAGTACTTC.

The V gene is TRBV7-2, the J gene TRBJ2-7, with no clear D. Germline V gives CDR1 SGHTA, CDR2 FQGNSA. This CDR3 has 14 amino acids. V was shortened by 1 base and J by 1 base, with 8 bases between the two germline ends. This chain's CDR3 is CASSLGWQSYEQYF. CDR3 nucleotides: TGTGCCAGCAGCTTAGGGTGGCAGTCCTACGAGCAGTACTTC. The whole variable domain, filled in from reference TRBV7-2 and TRBJ2-7, reads GAGVSQSPSNKVTEKGKDVELRCDPISGHTALYWYRQSLGQGLEFLIYFQGNSAPDKSGLPSDRFSAERTGGSVSTLTIQRTQQEDSAVYLCASSLGWQSYEQYFGPGTRLTVT.

The CDR3 loop is CASSLGGGKNIQYF. The CDR3 nucleotides read TGTGCCAGCAGTCTGGGAGGGGGCAAAAACATTCAGTACTTC. The chain joins TRBV28 to TRBJ2-4; a weak D match, TRBD2 (7 bases). This CDR3 has 14 amino acids. The germline V and J ends were trimmed by 5 bases and 3 bases, with 11 bases remaining between them. Germline V CDR1 and CDR2: MDHEN, SYDVKM.

The CDR3 is CASSQETSGRVSNEQFF. The CDR3 nucleotides read TGCGCCAGCAGCCAAGAGACTAGCGGGAGGGTATCCAATGAGCAGTTCTTC. The genes are TRBV4-1 and TRBJ2-1, with TRBD2 matching 14 bases. The CDR3 length is 17 residues. CDR1 is MGHRA and CDR2 is YSYEKL in the germline V gene. V lost 0 bases to trimming and J lost 6 bases; unmatched junction nucleotides: 4.

The genes are TRBV14 and TRBJ2-2; 9 nucleotides match TRBD1. Looked up from germline, CDR1 is SGHDN and CDR2 is FVKESK. The V segment lost 4 bases and the J segment 7 bases; nucleotides outside the gene matches: 4. This CDR3 region has 14 residues. As DNA, the CDR3 is TGTGCCAGCAGCCTACAGGGGGCGTTCGGGGAGCTGTTTTTT. It specifies CASSLQGAFGELFF.

This clone came up a few times. The J gene is TRBJ2-5, the V gene TRBV13, with 7 bases identical to TRBD1. The CDR3 loop spans 14 amino acids. Germline loops: CDR1 PRHDT, CDR2 FYEKMQ (reference sequence). The V segment lost 6 bases and the J segment 2 bases; nucleotides outside the gene matches: 6. The CDR3 is CASSFPGQQETQYF. The CDR3 DNA sequence: TGTGCCAGCAGTTTTCCGGGACAGCAAGAGACCCAGTACTTC.

This chain uses TRBV6-5 with TRBJ1-2, with TRBD1 as a possible D gene (6 bases). The germline CDR1 and CDR2 sequences are MNHEY and SVGAGI. Trimming left V 1 base short and J 0 bases short, with 9 bases between. The CDR3 is made up of 15 amino acids. The CDR3 here is CASSYYRVSNYGYTF. In nucleotides, the CDR3 is TGTGCCAGCAGTTACTACAGGGTATCTAACTATGGCTACACCTTC.

The rearrangement links TRBV9 to TRBJ2-2, with D possibly matching TRBD2 (5 bases). Germline V gene sequence: CDR1 SGDLS, CDR2 YYNGEE. The CDR3 consists of 15 residues. The V end was cut by 4 bases, the J end by 6 bases, with 16 bases between. Here the CDR3 DNA reads TGTGCCAGCAGCCCCCGGGGTGAGGTCCCCGGGGAGCTGTTTTTT. It codes for CASSPRGEVPGELFF. The full variable domain, its missing parts supplied by reference TRBV9 and TRBJ2-2, is DSGVTQTPKHLITATGQRVTLRCSPRSGDLSVYWYQQSLDQGLQFLIQYYNGEERAKGNILERFSAQQFPDLHSELNLSSLELGDSALYFCASSPRGEVPGELFFGEGSRLTVL.

The chain combines TRBV11-1 with TRBJ1-3; 7 nucleotides match TRBD1. The CDR3 contains 16 residues. From germline, CDR1 is SGHAT and CDR2 FQDESV (reference sequence). Germline trimming cut 5 bases from V and 0 bases from J; bases unmatched to any gene: 7. CDR3 nucleotide sequence: TGTGCCAGCAGCATTGGACAGGTGAACTCTGGAAACACCATATATTTT. Translated, it gives CASSIGQVNSGNTIYF.

The rearrangement links TRBV14 to TRBJ2-7; D not resolved. Germline CDR1 and CDR2: SGHDN and FVKESK. The V and J ends lost 3 bases and 7 bases respectively, with 13 bases between them. The CDR3 consists of 13 residues. CDR3 in amino acids: CASSQRSLREQYF. The DNA of the CDR3 is TGTGCCAGCAGCCAGAGGTCCCTAAGGGAGCAGTACTTC.

V gene TRBV7-9 combines with J gene TRBJ2-7; the match to TRBD1 covers 9 bases. With V trimmed by 1 base and J by 6 bases, 7 bases remained unmatched. The CDR3 has 15 amino acids. Per germline, CDR1 SEHNR and CDR2 FQNEAQ (reference sequence). CDR3 sequence (DNA): TGTGCCAGCAGCTTAGGGACAGGGGTTTTGGTCGAGCAGTACTTC. It is translated as CASSLGTGVLVEQYF.

This chain joins TRBV25-1 and TRBJ1-1; 8 bases agree with TRBD1. CDR1 and CDR2 (germline): MGHDK, SYGVNS. The ends lost 6 bases at V and 5 bases at J; junction bases unmatched: 14. The CDR3 is 16 residues long. The CDR3 reads CASRARQGIMRTEAFF. The CDR3 DNA reads as TGTGCCAGCAGGGCCAGACAGGGGATCATGAGGACTGAAGCTTTCTTT.

This clone has a single count. V and J are TRBV2 and TRBJ2-1; 11 nucleotides match TRBD2. The V and J ends lost 8 bases and 9 bases, in that order; junction bases with no gene match: 15. The CDR3 loop spans 16 amino acids. Per germline, CDR1 SNHLY and CDR2 FYNNEI. CDR3 coding DNA: TGTGCCAGCCCCTTAGCGGGAGGGGAATTCGGGAGTGAGCAGTTCTTC. Its protein is CASPLAGGEFGSEQFF.

V is TRBV20-1 and J is TRBJ2-1; maybe TRBD1 (6 bases). The ends were cut back, 3 bases at V and 8 bases at J, with 8 bases in the middle. The V gene's germline CDR1 is DFQATT and CDR2 SNEGSKA (reference sequence). This CDR3 has 11 residues. CDR3 coding DNA: TGCAGTGCTAGCGACAGGTATGAGCAGTTCTTC. Translation gives CSASDRYEQFF.

CDR3 in amino acids: CASSPTGGGLNTEAFF. CDR3 sequence (DNA): TGTGCCAGCAGCCCTACAGGGGGGGGGCTGAACACTGAAGCTTTCTTT. The genes are TRBV7-8 and TRBJ1-1; 8 bases align to TRBD1. Trimming cost V 5 bases and J 0 bases; bases outside gene matches: 8. Germline CDR1 reads SGHVS; CDR2 reads FQNEAQ. CDR3 length: 16 amino acids. Together with reference TRBV7-8 and TRBJ1-1, the CDR3 gives the full variable domain: GAGVSQSPRYKVAKRGQDVALRCDPISGHVSLFWYQQALGQGPEFLTYFQNEAQLDKSGLPSDRFFAERPEGSVSTLKIQRTQQEDSAVYLCASSPTGGGLNTEAFFGQGTRLTVV.

The rearrangement uses TRBV7-3 and TRBJ2-1; 9 bases agree with TRBD2. Unmatched junction bases numbered 11, after V lost 4 bases and J lost 7 bases. CDR1 and CDR2 from the germline V gene are SGHTA and FQGTGA. This CDR3 is 16 amino acids long. CDR3 loop: CASSSTTSGSLNEQFF. The CDR3, as DNA: TGTGCCAGCAGCTCCACGACTAGCGGTTCCTTGAATGAGCAGTTCTTC.